The rows below give T cell receptor beta chains drawn from one sample of a study of blood T cell repertoires in COVID-19. TCRdb's copy holds only in-frame clones and misses some; the assay was immunoSEQ multiplex PCR. Of roughly 340,000 clones detected, about 87% appear once; the ten largest clones hold around 6%. The sample consisted of peripheral blood. The receptors were gathered from a woman between 50 and 59 years old with COVID-19, enrolled during active disease. Both conserved end residues are part of each CDR3. Each record gives: CDR3 DNA, CDR3 protein, J gene, V gene, clone size, D gene. A D gene is named only where the DNA matches it firmly. Rows may omit the clone size; those that give it use once, few, many or a size class.

TGCGCCAGCAGCTTGTTTCCCGGACAGACAAACACCGGGGAGCTGTTTTTT,CASSLFPGQTNTGELFF,TRBJ2-2,TRBV5-1,.,.
TGTGCCAGCAAGAAATCCCGACAGGGGTCAGTCGTGGACAATGAGCAGTTCTTC,CASKKSRQGSVVDNEQFF,TRBJ2-1,TRBV11-3,.,TRBD1
TGTGCCAGCACCAATCTAGCGGGAGGACCAGATACGCAGTATTTT,CASTNLAGGPDTQYF,TRBJ2-3,TRBV9,.,TRBD2
TGTGCCAGCAGCCACCAAACTACGGGAGGGGCTAATGAGCAGTTCTTC,CASSHQTTGGANEQFF,TRBJ2-1,TRBV4-2,.,TRBD2
TGTGCCACCAGTGATTCGGACAGAACCTACGAGCAGTACTTC,CATSDSDRTYEQYF,TRBJ2-7,TRBV24-1,.,.
TGTGCCAGCAGCTCCGAGCTAGCGGGAGACTTCAATGAGCAGTTCTTC,CASSSELAGDFNEQFF,TRBJ2-1,TRBV7-6,.,TRBD2
TGTGCCAGCAGCTTGGGGGGAGGGACCGGGGAGCTGTTTTTT,CASSLGGGTGELFF,TRBJ2-2,TRBV5-4,.,TRBD2
TGTGCCAGCTCATCTCAGTCCACCCAAGAGACCCAGTACTTC,CASSSQSTQETQYF,TRBJ2-5,TRBV18,.,.
TGTGCCAGCAGACGGGGGAGCAATCAGCCCCAGCATTTT,CASRRGSNQPQHF,TRBJ1-5,TRBV2,few,.
TGTGCCAGCAGTCAGACAGGCTACCTGAACACTGAAGCTTTCTTT,CASSQTGYLNTEAFF,TRBJ1-1,TRBV27,.,.
TGTGCCATCGGACAGGGGGGTGATGGCTACACCTTC,CAIGQGGDGYTF,TRBJ1-2,TRBV24-1,.,TRBD1